Shown below are 25 T cell receptor beta chains from a single sample sequenced in a study of CD8 T cells in ankylosing spondylitis. TCRdb reprocessed the 5' RACE reads with MiXCR, giving one entry per CDR3 protein. This table holds 250,000 to 350,000 distinct CDR3 sequences, approximately 20% found once. The sequencing input was blood, either unsorted or a sorted T cell fraction (not recorded which). The source is a male donor with ankylosing spondylitis or in good health (not recorded which).

The DNA of the CDR3 is TGCGCCAGCAGCCAAGATCCCACTAGCGACACAGATACGCAGTATTTT. As protein: CASSQDPTSDTDTQYF. The V gene is TRBV4-1, the J gene TRBJ2-3, with 7 bases fitting TRBD2. Trimming took 0 bases from V and 2 from J; bases not matched to a gene: 5. The CDR3 consists of 16 residues. Per the germline V gene, CDR1 is MGHRA and CDR2 is YSYEKL.

The chain recombines TRBV6-5 with TRBJ1-1, with D maybe TRBD1 (6 bases). The V and J ends lost 2 bases and 1 base respectively, with 8 bases between them. CDR1 and CDR2 from the germline V gene are MNHEY and SVGAGI. CDR3 size: 14 residues. The CDR3 DNA follows: TGTGCCAGCAGTTACCGGGGACAGAACACTGAAGCTTTCTTT. It translates to CASSYRGQNTEAFF.

The chain couples TRBV25-1 to TRBJ2-2, with 15 bases aligning to TRBD2. With 4 bases clipped from V and 2 bases from J, the junction kept 5 bases outside the gene matches. CDR1 and CDR2 from the germline V gene are MGHDK and SYGVNS. The CDR3 length is 18 residues. The CDR3 here is CASSAGTSGRINTGELFF. DNA of the CDR3: TGTGCCAGCAGTGCGGGGACTAGCGGGAGGATTAACACCGGGGAGCTGTTTTTT.

The chain carries TRBV2 and TRBJ1-3, with D possibly TRBD1 on 6 matching bases. The CDR3 has 18 amino acids. V was trimmed by 8 bases and J by 0 bases, leaving 23 bases between them. Germline CDR1 is SNHLY and CDR2 is FYNNEI. CDR3: CASDTILPTGHSGNTIYF. The CDR3 bases are TGTGCCAGCGATACGATCTTACCGACAGGTCACTCTGGAAACACCATATATTTT.

A few counts support this clonotype. This chain links TRBV24-1 with TRBJ2-1, with 9 bases aligning to TRBD1. V was clipped by 7 bases and J by 5 bases; unmatched bases: 8. The germline V gene encodes CDR1 KGHDR and CDR2 SFDVKD. The CDR3 is made up of 15 amino acids. CDR3: CATSYRDRAHNEQFF. Written as DNA, the CDR3 is TGTGCCACCAGCTATCGGGACAGGGCACACAATGAGCAGTTCTTC.

The chain is built from TRBV12-3 or TRBV12-4 and TRBJ1-1; 7 bases line up with TRBD1. The CDR3 runs to 15 residues. V shed 0 bases and J 5 bases; nucleotides not matched to a gene: 6. In DNA form, the CDR3 reads TGTGCCAGCAGTTTAGCCAGGGGGGGGGGGACTGAAGCTTTCTTT. It specifies CASSLARGGGTEAFF.

The J gene is TRBJ2-2, the V gene TRBV20-1, with D tentatively TRBD2 (6 bases). V was pared by 2 bases and J by 6 bases, with 16 bases between. This CDR3 spans 15 amino acids. Germline V gives CDR1 DFQATT, CDR2 SNEGSKA (reference sequence). The CDR3 sequence is CSARFGGRSSGELFF. DNA of the CDR3: TGCAGTGCTAGATTCGGAGGGAGAAGTTCCGGGGAGCTGTTTTTT.

The rearrangement joins TRBV20-1 to TRBJ2-7; D is possibly TRBD1 (5 bases). The CDR3 extends over 14 amino acids. The V end was cut by 5 bases, the J end by 6 bases, with 20 bases between. Germline-derived CDR1 and CDR2 are DFQATT and SNEGSKA (reference sequence). DNA for the CDR3: TGCAGTGCTTATGGGGCAGGTCTGGGGCTCGAGCAGTACGTC. This sequence encodes CSAYGAGLGLEQYV.

The table lists this clonotype with many counts. V is TRBV3-1 and J is TRBJ2-3; D remains unclear. Per germline, CDR1 LGHDT and CDR2 YNNKEL (reference sequence). Between the trimmed V and J ends, which lost 2 bases and 7 bases, there was a span of 7 bases. The CDR3 is 12 residues long. The DNA of the CDR3 is TGTGCCAGCAGCCAACTTACGCATACGCAGTATTTT. It specifies CASSQLTHTQYF.

There are a few counts of this clonotype. The V gene is TRBV12-3 or TRBV12-4, the J gene TRBJ2-2; D uncertain. V lost 5 bases to trimming and J lost 0 bases, with 7 bases between them. The CDR3 spans 14 residues. DNA of the CDR3: TGTGCCAGCAGTCCCCGGCCGAACACCGGGGAGCTGTTTTTT. Residues: CASSPRPNTGELFF.

This clonotype was recorded many times. J is TRBJ1-2 and V is TRBV7-2, with 7 bases fitting TRBD1. The germline gives CDR1 SGHTA, CDR2 FQGNSA. The V gene end was trimmed by 3 bases and the J gene end by 14 bases; junction bases not matched to a gene: 6. CDR3 length equals 11 residues. The CDR3 here is CASSFDRVLTF. The CDR3 region has the DNA TGTGCCAGCAGCTTTGACAGGGTCTTAACCTTC.

This clonotype was found many times. The chain uses TRBV5-6 and TRBJ1-1, with D possibly matching TRBD1 (5 bases). Germline V gene lookup returns CDR1 SGHDT and CDR2 YYEEEE. Deletions cut 0 bases from V and 5 bases from J, with 17 bases between. The CDR3 has 16 residues. The CDR3: CASSLAAGEMRTEAFF. CDR3 DNA sequence: TGTGCCAGCAGCTTGGCAGCGGGGGAGATGAGGACTGAAGCTTTCTTT.

This chain links TRBV5-6 with TRBJ1-2; tentative D call: TRBD1 (5 bases). CDR3 size: 16 residues. Trimming cost V 3 bases and J 8 bases, with 23 bases left between them. Germline lookup yields CDR1 SGHDT and CDR2 YYEEEE. The CDR3 spells CASSSVPDGTSWGYTF. The CDR3 nucleotides read TGTGCCAGCAGCTCGGTTCCGGACGGGACCTCTTGGGGCTACACCTTC.

This rearrangement joins TRBV6-1 to TRBJ1-4; TRBD1 matches 10 bases. The germline V gene has CDR1 MNHNS and CDR2 SASEGT. The junction had 8 bases not matched to a gene; V was cut back by 6 bases and J by 7 bases. This CDR3 has 15 amino acids. CDR3 protein: CASRPGTGVFEKLFF. CDR3 coding DNA: TGTGCCAGCAGACCCGGGACAGGGGTTTTTGAAAAACTGTTTTTT.

This clonotype was observed many times. This chain joins TRBV20-1 and TRBJ2-7; 10 bases agree with TRBD1. The V segment lost 6 bases and the J segment 3 bases; nucleotides outside the gene matches: 5. Germline V gives CDR1 DFQATT, CDR2 SNEGSKA (reference sequence). This CDR3 is 13 amino acids long. This CDR3 reads CSAGGQGGYEQYV. The DNA of the CDR3 is TGCAGTGCCGGAGGACAGGGGGGCTACGAGCAGTACGTC.

The chain's CDR3 is CATSDLKGGDRGGTQYF. In nucleotides, the CDR3 is TGTGCCACCAGTGATTTGAAAGGGGGAGACAGGGGGGGTACGCAGTATTTT. The chain carries TRBV24-1 and TRBJ2-3, with 9 bases matching TRBD1. The germline gives CDR1 KGHDR, CDR2 SFDVKD. V shed 0 bases and J 8 bases; nucleotides not matched to a gene: 11. The CDR3 has 17 residues.

The V call is TRBV5-1, the J call TRBJ2-5, with D tentatively TRBD1 or TRBD2 (6 bases each). V lost 4 bases to trimming and J lost 7 bases, with 11 bases between them. The CDR3 loop spans 12 amino acids. Germline V lookup: CDR1 SGHRS, CDR2 YFSETQ. The CDR3 here is CASSGGGTTQYF. CDR3 nucleotide sequence: TGCGCCAGCAGCGGGGGCGGGACGACCCAGTACTTC.

This clonotype was seen only a few times. This chain uses TRBV12-3 or TRBV12-4 with TRBJ1-1; TRBD1 matches at 9 bases. This CDR3 spans 14 amino acids. V shed 5 bases and J 5 bases; nucleotides not matched to a gene: 6. The CDR3, as DNA: TGTGCCAGCAGTACTACAGGGGGCGATACTGAAGCTTTCTTT. The encoded protein is CASSTTGGDTEAFF.

This clonotype was seen only a few times. J is TRBJ1-5 and V is TRBV12-3 or TRBV12-4, with unresolved D. V shed 4 bases and J shed 3 bases, with 10 bases lying between them. The CDR3 length is 14 residues. The CDR3 bases are TGTGCCAGCAGTTCAACAGTCTTCAATCAGCCCCAGCATTTT. Translating it yields CASSSTVFNQPQHF.

V usage is TRBV10-3 and J usage is TRBJ2-1; 7 bases line up with TRBD1. Germline V gene data show CDR1 as ENHRY and CDR2 as SYGVKD. CDR3 length: 14 residues. With 6 bases clipped from V and 0 bases from J, the junction kept 2 bases outside the gene matches. In DNA form, the CDR3 reads TGTGCCATCAGGGGACAGAGCTCCTACAATGAGCAGTTCTTC. The encoded protein is CAIRGQSSYNEQFF.

The chain combines TRBV12-3 or TRBV12-4 with TRBJ1-6; 9 bases are a match to TRBD1. V shed 7 bases and J 10 bases; nucleotides not matched to a gene: 8. The CDR3 runs 14 residues. The CDR3 here is CASTDRGSGSPLHF. The CDR3 bases are TGTGCCAGCACTGACAGGGGGTCAGGCTCACCCCTCCACTTT.

This clonotype was detected a few times. The rearrangement links TRBV20-1 to TRBJ2-7, with a weak D call TRBD2 (5 bases). The germline V gene encodes CDR1 DFQATT and CDR2 SNEGSKA (reference sequence). This CDR3 contains 15 residues. The V end was cut by 0 bases, the J end by 0 bases, with 12 bases between. CDR3 protein: CSARDSQRSSYEQYV. The CDR3 DNA follows: TGCAGTGCTAGAGATTCCCAGCGGAGCTCCTACGAGCAGTACGTC.

The chain joins TRBV29-1 to TRBJ2-1; D unclear. Germline lookup yields CDR1 SQVTM and CDR2 ANQGSEA. V lost 4 bases and J 3 bases, leaving 7 bases between the germline ends. This CDR3 spans 12 amino acids. CDR3: CSVATNYNEQFF. CDR3 nucleotides: TGCAGCGTTGCAACTAACTACAATGAGCAGTTCTTC.

This clonotype showed up many times. The V and J genes are TRBV27 and TRBJ1-4; D remains ambiguous. CDR1 is MNHEY, CDR2 SMNVEV, per germline (reference sequence). Trimming removed 6 bases from V and 0 bases from J, with 11 bases in between. The CDR3 covers 15 residues. The CDR3 region has the DNA TGTGCCAGCAGCTCGGGTTTTTCAACTAATGAAAAACTGTTTTTT. Translating gives CASSSGFSTNEKLFF.

This clonotype was counted only a few times. The V call is TRBV28, the J call TRBJ1-4, with D possibly being TRBD1 (5 bases). The CDR3 totals 15 residues. Per germline, CDR1 MDHEN and CDR2 SYDVKM. V was trimmed by 2 bases and J by 3 bases, leaving 10 bases between them. The CDR3 sequence is CASSLAGSSNEKLFF. CDR3 nucleotide sequence: TGTGCCAGCAGTTTAGCAGGGTCGTCTAATGAAAAACTGTTTTTT.